The rows below give T cell receptor beta chains drawn from one sample of a study of PD-L1 blockade in urothelial cancer. The assay was immunoSEQ multiplex PCR, and TCRdb's table has in-frame clones only and misses some. This table holds around 66,000 clones, around nine tenths found once. The source was PBMCs, collected around atezolizumab (anti-PD-L1) treatment. These receptors all stem from a man aged 60 to 69 with urothelial cancer. CDR3s include the opening cysteine and the closing phenylalanine or tryptophan. A D gene is named only where the DNA matches it firmly. Not all rows give a size; the values are once, few, many and, for expanded clones, a class.

j_gene	abundance	len	v_gene	d_gene	CDR3nt	CDR3aa
TRBJ2-7	.	11	TRBV20-1	.	TGCAGTGTCAGGGGAACCTACGAGCAGTACTTC	CSVRGTYEQYF
TRBJ1-1	.	14	TRBV9	.	TGTGCCAGCAGCCCACGGGGGGGGAACACTGAAGCTTTCTTT	CASSPRGGNTEAFF
TRBJ1-1	few	11	TRBV29-1	.	TGCAGCGTGGGCTTCGAGACTGAAGCTTTCTTT	CSVGFETEAFF
TRBJ2-3	.	16	TRBV7-9	TRBD2	TGTGCCAGCAGCTCCGGACTAGCGGGGCAAGGTGATACGCAGTATTTT	CASSSGLAGQGDTQYF
TRBJ2-2	.	17	TRBV5-1	TRBD2	TGCGCCAGCAGTGCAAGCGGGGGGGCCCCGGGCACCGGGGAGCTGTTTTTT	CASSASGGAPGTGELFF
TRBJ2-2	.	13	TRBV30	.	TGTGCCTGGACTACAGGGAAGACCGGGGAGCTGTTTTTT	CAWTTGKTGELFF
TRBJ2-1	.	16	TRBV5-6	.	TGTGCCAGCAGCTTGGACCGAGGGAGCTCCTACAATGAGCAGTTCTTC	CASSLDRGSSYNEQFF
TRBJ2-7	.	14	TRBV21-1	.	TGTGCCAGCCACCCCTTCGGACAGGGCCACGAGCAGTACTTC	CASHPFGQGHEQYF
TRBJ1-3	.	15	TRBV29-1	.	TGCAGCGTTGAAGATCCCCGCTCCGGGGGAAACACCATATATTTT	CSVEDPRSGGNTIYF
TRBJ2-2	.	16	TRBV29-1	TRBD2	TGCAGCGTTGAAGATCCGCGCGGGGGGAGGATCGGGGAGCTGTTTTTT	CSVEDPRGGRIGELFF
TRBJ1-5	.	16	TRBV18	.	TGTGCCAGCTCATTGGGGGCGCCAACTAGCAATCAGCCCCAGCATTTT	CASSLGAPTSNQPQHF
TRBJ2-5	.	14	TRBV30	TRBD1	TGTGCCTGGATACGGGGACAGGGGGTTGAGACCCAGTACTTC	CAWIRGQGVETQYF
TRBJ2-6	.	13	TRBV19	.	TGTGCCAGTACAGGGTCCGGGGCCAACGTCCTGACTTTC	CASTGSGANVLTF
TRBJ2-1	.	14	TRBV19	TRBD1	TGTGCCAGTAGTATAATACAGGGGGGCAATGAGCAGTTCTTC	CASSIIQGGNEQFF
TRBJ2-1	few	15	TRBV14	TRBD2	TGTGCCAGCAGCCAAGATCTGCTGGCGGGAGTAAAGCAGTTCTTC	CASSQDLLAGVKQFF
TRBJ1-5	.	15	TRBV5-6	TRBD1	TGTGCCAGCAGCTGGACAGGGCGAAGCAATCAGCCCCAGCATTTT	CASSWTGRSNQPQHF
TRBJ1-1	.	14	TRBV7-9	.	TGTGCCAGCAGCGCGACAGGTCGGGAGGGTGAAGCTTTCTTT	CASSATGREGEAFF
TRBJ1-2	.	14	TRBV6-5	.	TGTGCCAGCAGTTTCCCGGGGGACAACTATGGCTACACCTTC	CASSFPGDNYGYTF
TRBJ2-7	.	15	TRBV11-2	TRBD2	TGTGCCAGCAGCTTAGGTCTAGCGGGACTCAACGAGCAGTACTTC	CASSLGLAGLNEQYF
TRBJ1-6	.	17	TRBV14	.	TGTGCCAGCAGCCAAGTGGGGGCCTCCCGAATTAATTCACCCCTCCACTTT	CASSQVGASRINSPLHF
TRBJ2-3	.	15	TRBV28	.	TGTGCCAGCAGTTTCCTAGCGCTGAGCACAGATACGCAGTATTTT	CASSFLALSTDTQYF
TRBJ2-1	.	15	TRBV19	TRBD2	TGTGCCAGTAGTATTTTAGCGGGGAATTACAATGAGCAGTTCTTC	CASSILAGNYNEQFF
TRBJ1-1	.	17	TRBV7-3	.	TGTGCCAGCAGCTTAACGGCCACCTGGGGGGGAGCCGGTGAAGCTTTCTTT	CASSLTATWGGAGEAFF
TRBJ2-1	.	17	TRBV7-3	.	TGTGCCAGCAGCTTAAATCCCCACTCCACGGTATACAATGAGCAGTTCTTC	CASSLNPHSTVYNEQFF
TRBJ1-4	.	15	TRBV19	TRBD1	TGTGCCAGTAGTATAGTTCGGACAGGGAGGGAAAAACTGTTTTTT	CASSIVRTGREKLFF
TRBJ2-7	.	13	TRBV28	.	TGTGCCAGCAGCCTCGGGATCCACTACGAGCAGTACTTC	CASSLGIHYEQYF
TRBJ1-2	.	14	TRBV7-3	TRBD1	TGTGCCAGCAGCGGGACAGGAGGCGACTATGGCTACACCTTC	CASSGTGGDYGYTF
TRBJ2-4	.	15	TRBV28	.	TGTGCCAGCAGCCCGACTTGGCTAGCCAAAAACATTCAGTACTTC	CASSPTWLAKNIQYF
TRBJ1-2	.	12	TRBV27	TRBD1	TGTGCCAGCAGTCAGGGGGCGCGAGGCTACACCTTC	CASSQGARGYTF
TRBJ2-2	.	16	TRBV18	.	TGTGCCAGCTCACCAATAGAACCGCAGGGCACCGGGGAGCTGTTTTTT	CASSPIEPQGTGELFF
TRBJ2-7	.	16	TRBV5-1	.	TGCGCCAGCAGCCAGGGACTCCTGCGGTCATCCTACGAGCAGTACTTC	CASSQGLLRSSYEQYF
TRBJ2-7	.	22	TRBV21-1	.	TGTGCCAGCAGCCGACAGGTTCGCGCGGGACTAGCGGGAGAGGGGGGTGGGGGCGAGCAGTACTTC	CASSRQVRAGLAGEGGGGEQYF
TRBJ1-3	.	19	TRBV10-3	.	TGTGCCATCTCCCTTCGGCCTGCCATCCACTACAACTCTGGAAACACCATATATTTT	CAISLRPAIHYNSGNTIYF
TRBJ2-2	.	16	TRBV27	TRBD2	TGTGCCAGCAGTCCCGTGACTAGCGCGAACACCGGGGAGCTGTTTTTT	CASSPVTSANTGELFF
TRBJ2-7	.	14	TRBV29-1	.	TGCAGCGTTTGGCCCTACAGTAGCTCCTACGAGCAGTACTTC	CSVWPYSSSYEQYF
TRBJ1-2	once	12	TRBV29-1	.	TGCAGCGCCTTGACGGGAAACTATGGCTACACCTTC	CSALTGNYGYTF
TRBJ1-2	.	16	TRBV7-9	.	TGTGCCAGCAGCTTATCACTACCCGGAAGAAACTATGGCTACACCTTC	CASSLSLPGRNYGYTF
TRBJ2-7	.	16	TRBV28	.	TGTGCCAGCAGTTTATTCTCTAGTCCCACCGCCTACGAGCAGTACTTC	CASSLFSSPTAYEQYF
TRBJ1-6	.	14	TRBV30	TRBD1	TGTGCCTGGAGTCCGGGACAGGGCGGATCACCCCTCCACTTT	CAWSPGQGGSPLHF
TRBJ2-7	.	15	TRBV19	TRBD2	TGTGCCAGTAGTATAGGACTAGCGGGGGCCTACGAGCAGTACTTC	CASSIGLAGAYEQYF
TRBJ2-7	.	13	TRBV4-2	.	TGTGCCAGCAGCCAAGATAGAGGCCACGAGCAGTACTTC	CASSQDRGHEQYF
TRBJ2-7	many	15	TRBV5-4	TRBD2	TGTGCCAGCAGCCCTCGAGCGGGAGGGCACTACGAGCAGTACTTC	CASSPRAGGHYEQYF
TRBJ1-2	.	19	TRBV19	TRBD1	TGTGCCAGTCGACCCTTCTATTGGGACAGGGTTCCCACTAACTATGGCTACACCTTC	CASRPFYWDRVPTNYGYTF
TRBJ2-4	.	12	TRBV9	.	TGTGCCAGCAGCGTGAAGGGGGACATTCAGTACTTC	CASSVKGDIQYF
TRBJ1-1	.	13	TRBV7-3	.	TGTGCCAGCAGCTCCAATGGGGGCCCTGCAGCTTTCTTT	CASSSNGGPAAFF
TRBJ2-7	.	17	TRBV2	TRBD2	TGTGCCAGCAGTGACAGTGTTTTGGGACTAGTGGTCTACGAGCAGTACTTC	CASSDSVLGLVVYEQYF
TRBJ2-7	.	15	TRBV28	TRBD2	TGTGCCAGCAGTTCTCGGACTAGCGGGAGGTACGAGCAGTACTTC	CASSSRTSGRYEQYF
TRBJ2-3	.	16	TRBV11-1	.	TGTGCCAGCAGCTTTCGGGGGGCCGGAGGCACAGATACGCAGTATTTT	CASSFRGAGGTDTQYF
TRBJ2-5	.	15	TRBV7-2	.	TGTGCCAGCAGCCTACGACAGTCCCTACAAGAGACCCAGTACTTC	CASSLRQSLQETQYF
TRBJ2-7	.	15	TRBV18	TRBD2	TGTGCCAGCTCACCACCGGCGGGAGCGAACAACGAGCAGTACTTC	CASSPPAGANNEQYF
TRBJ1-4	.	18	TRBV19	TRBD1	TGTGCCAGTAGTACCGGACAGGCTTACCATGCAACTAATGAAAAACTGTTTTTT	CASSTGQAYHATNEKLFF
TRBJ2-7	.	15	TRBV6-1	.	TGTGCCAGCAGTGATCGGACTATGGTCATCTACGAGCAGTACTTC	CASSDRTMVIYEQYF
TRBJ1-6	.	14	TRBV9	.	TGTGCCAGCAGCGCCACGGGGAATAATTCACCCCTCCACTTT	CASSATGNNSPLHF
TRBJ2-4	.	16	TRBV6-6	TRBD1	TGTGCCAGCAGTTTTCCTACCGGGACAGGGGCGGACATTCAGTACTTC	CASSFPTGTGADIQYF
TRBJ1-1	.	10	TRBV29-1	.	TGCAGCGTTGAACAGAATTCGGCTTTCTTT	CSVEQNSAFF